The clone carrying this T cell receptor (beta chain) was seen more than once but under ten times. What it binds is unknown. The sample comes from a study of vaccination effects on CD4 cells after COVID-19. Study-level background: In culture with 10 IU/ml IL-2 and roughly 9.7 ug/ml peptides, PBMC were grown at a few million per well.

TCRdb keeps only in-frame clones here, not all; method: immunoSEQ multiplex PCR. In the table there are some 70,000 clones, less than 85% of which are singletons. After roughly 10 days in culture, the CD4+ T cells were isolated. All study participants received two doses of BNT162b2 or mRNA-1273 vaccine. V shed 5 bases and J 5 bases; nucleotides not matched to a gene: 7. The CDR3 sequence is 14 residues long. The germline V gene encodes CDR1 SGHVS and CDR2 FQNEAQ. The input for sequencing was CD4+ T cells from PBMCs cultured without peptide, taken after COVID-19 vaccination. The receptor comes from a human donor who received a COVID-19 vaccine. The chain recombines TRBV7-8 with TRBJ1-2, with TRBD1 matching over 8 bases. The CDR3 spells CASSRRDRTYGYTF. As DNA, the CDR3 is TGTGCCAGCAGCCGCCGGGACAGGACGTATGGCTACACCTTC.